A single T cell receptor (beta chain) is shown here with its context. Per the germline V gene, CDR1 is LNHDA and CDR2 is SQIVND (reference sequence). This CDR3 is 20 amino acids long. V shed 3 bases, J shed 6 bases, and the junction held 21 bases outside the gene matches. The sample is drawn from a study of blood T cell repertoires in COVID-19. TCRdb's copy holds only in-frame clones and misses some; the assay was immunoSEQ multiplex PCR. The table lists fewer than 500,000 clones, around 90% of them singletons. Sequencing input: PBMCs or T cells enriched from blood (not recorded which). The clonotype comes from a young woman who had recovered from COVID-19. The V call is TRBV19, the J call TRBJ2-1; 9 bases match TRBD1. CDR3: CASSIPFWDRVSVGSNEQFF. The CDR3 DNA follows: TGTGCCAGTAGTATTCCTTTTTGGGACAGGGTCTCTGTTGGATCCAATGAGCAGTTCTTC.